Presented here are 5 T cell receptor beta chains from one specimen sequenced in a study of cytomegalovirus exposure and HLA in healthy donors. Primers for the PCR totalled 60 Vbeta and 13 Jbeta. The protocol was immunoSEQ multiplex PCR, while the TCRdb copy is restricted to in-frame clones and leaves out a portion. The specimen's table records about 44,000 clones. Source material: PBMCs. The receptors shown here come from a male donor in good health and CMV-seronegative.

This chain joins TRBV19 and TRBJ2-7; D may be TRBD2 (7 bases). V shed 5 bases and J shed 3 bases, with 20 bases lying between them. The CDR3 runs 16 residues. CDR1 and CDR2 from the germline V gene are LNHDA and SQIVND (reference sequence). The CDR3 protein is CASSPSRGRESYEQYF. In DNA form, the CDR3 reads TGTGCCAGTAGTCCATCTCGGGGGCGGGAGAGCTACGAGCAGTACTTC.

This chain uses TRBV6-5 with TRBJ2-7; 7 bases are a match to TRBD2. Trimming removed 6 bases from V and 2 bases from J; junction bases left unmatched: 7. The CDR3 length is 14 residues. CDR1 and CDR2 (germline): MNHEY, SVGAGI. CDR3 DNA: TGTGCCAGCAGCCGGCCGGGGGGAGCCTACGAGCAGTACTTC. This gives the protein CASSRPGGAYEQYF.

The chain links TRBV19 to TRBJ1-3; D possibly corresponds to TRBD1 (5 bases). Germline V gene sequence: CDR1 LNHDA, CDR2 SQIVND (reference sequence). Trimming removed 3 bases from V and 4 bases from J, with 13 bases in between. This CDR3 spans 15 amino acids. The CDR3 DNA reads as TGTGCCAGTAGTATCGCATCAGGGAGGGGAAACACCATATATTTT. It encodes CASSIASGRGNTIYF.

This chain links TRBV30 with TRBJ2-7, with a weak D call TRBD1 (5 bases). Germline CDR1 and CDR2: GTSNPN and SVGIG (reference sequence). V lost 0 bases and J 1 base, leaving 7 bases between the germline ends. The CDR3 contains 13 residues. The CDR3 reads CAWSVGDSYEQYF. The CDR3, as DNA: TGTGCCTGGAGTGTAGGGGATTCCTACGAGCAGTACTTC.

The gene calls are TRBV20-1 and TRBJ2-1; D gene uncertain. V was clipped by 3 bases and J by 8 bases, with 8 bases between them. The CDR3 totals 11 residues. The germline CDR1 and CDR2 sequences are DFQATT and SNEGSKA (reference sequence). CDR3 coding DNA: TGCAGTGCTAGTGCCCAGGATGAGCAGTTCTTC. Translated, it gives CSASAQDEQFF.